Listed here are 28 T cell receptor beta chains from one sample, sequenced in a study of CD8 T cells in Susac syndrome. The RNA, roughly 0.45 to 1 ug, was put through reverse transcription using random hexamers. Each CDR3 protein gets one entry after TCRdb re-called the immunoSEQ multiplex PCR reads with MiXCR. The table lists about 180,000 distinct CDR3 sequences, roughly 94% of them singletons. The source material was CD4+ T cells from PBMCs. These receptors all stem from a human donor with Susac syndrome.

The CDR3 spells CASSPGGLAGGGELFF. The CDR3 nucleotides read TGTGCCAGCAGTCCGGGCGGACTAGCGGGAGGGGGGGAGCTGTTTTTT. The chain joins TRBV6-1 to TRBJ2-2; 15 bases line up with TRBD2. The CDR3 is 16 amino acids. V was clipped by 5 bases and J by 8 bases; unmatched bases: 6. Germline lookup yields CDR1 MNHNS and CDR2 SASEGT.

J is TRBJ2-3 and V is TRBV4-3; 9 bases agree with TRBD2. Trimming cost V 0 bases and J 5 bases; bases outside gene matches: 12. The CDR3 has 18 residues. CDR1 LGHNA and CDR2 YSLEER come from the germline V gene. CDR3 coding DNA: TGCGCCAGCAGCCAAGATAGTAGGCGGGAGGGCCGTGGAGATACGCAGTATTTT. Residues: CASSQDSRREGRGDTQYF.

CDR3 DNA sequence: TGTGCCAGCAGCAGCCCTGACTGGTACCAAGAGACCCAGTACTTC. The encoded protein is CASSSPDWYQETQYF. The chain carries TRBV7-9 and TRBJ2-5; D gene unclear. The CDR3 loop spans 15 amino acids. With 5 bases removed from V and 0 bases from J, the gap between germline ends came to 13 bases. Germline V CDR1 and CDR2: SEHNR, FQNEAQ (reference sequence).

This chain uses TRBV4-1 with TRBJ2-1, with 8 positions matching TRBD2. The V and J ends lost 0 bases and 16 bases, in that order; junction bases with no gene match: 11. This CDR3 has 14 residues. Per the germline V gene, CDR1 is MGHRA and CDR2 is YSYEKL. Here the CDR3 DNA reads TGCGCCAGCAGCCAAGACCGGGAGGGGACCGCGGCTTTCTTC. Its translation is CASSQDREGTAAFF.

The rearrangement uses TRBV20-1 and TRBJ1-1, with TRBD1 matching over 8 bases. Germline CDR1 and CDR2: DFQATT and SNEGSKA (reference sequence). The CDR3 runs 14 residues. CDR3 region: CRAVPDRGTAEAFF. Written as DNA, the CDR3 is TGCAGGGCCGTTCCTGACAGGGGAACCGCTGAAGCTTTCTTT.

This chain joins TRBV4-1 and TRBJ1-6, with 10 nucleotides matching TRBD1. Germline-derived CDR1 and CDR2 are MGHRA and YSYEKL. V trimming: 8 bases; J trimming: 10 bases; junction bases outside the gene matches: 5. CDR3 length: 13 amino acids. The CDR3 nucleotides are TGCGCCAGCCCCCCGGGACAGGGGTCACCCCTCCACTTT. Translated: CASPPGQGSPLHF.

The table lists this clonotype with a count of one. This chain joins TRBV14 and TRBJ2-1, with a tentative D call TRBD1 (6 bases). The CDR3 totals 14 residues. CDR1 and CDR2 (germline): SGHDN, FVKESK. Trimming took 5 bases from V and 4 from J, leaving 12 bases between them. DNA for the CDR3: TGTGCCAGCAGCTGGACAGCAGTTTACAATGAGCAGTTCTTC. Protein product: CASSWTAVYNEQFF. Full variable domain (rest looked up from reference TRBV14 and TRBJ2-1): EAGVTQFPSHSVIEKGQTVTLRCDPISGHDNLYWYRRVMGKEIKFLLHFVKESKQDESGMPNNRFLAERTGGTYSTLKVQPAELEDSGVYFCASSWTAVYNEQFFGPGTRLTVL.

The chain recombines TRBV20-1 with TRBJ1-2; the match to TRBD1 covers 7 bases. Germline CDR1 DFQATT, CDR2 SNEGSKA (reference sequence). J gave up 4 bases and V 3 bases, and 5 bases lay outside the gene matches. The CDR3 spans 13 residues. In DNA form, the CDR3 reads TGCAGTGCTAGCCAGGGGGACCTCTATGGCTACACCTTC. Translated, it gives CSASQGDLYGYTF.

This sequence joins TRBV28 and TRBJ2-5; TRBD2 matches at 13 bases. V shed 2 bases, J shed 3 bases, and the junction held 3 bases outside the gene matches. The CDR3 runs 16 residues. Germline assignment: CDR1 MDHEN and CDR2 SYDVKM. CDR3 in DNA: TGTGCCAGCAGTTTAGGAACTAGCGGGAGGGAAGAGACCCAGTACTTC. It specifies CASSLGTSGREETQYF.

The genes are TRBV5-6 and TRBJ1-2; TRBD1 matches 7 bases. The CDR3 loop spans 14 amino acids. CDR1 and CDR2 (germline): SGHDT, YYEEEE. The ends lost 2 bases at V and 4 bases at J; junction bases unmatched: 5. The CDR3 here is CASSFSTGSYGYTF. As DNA, the CDR3 is TGTGCCAGCAGCTTTTCGACAGGGAGCTATGGCTACACCTTC.

This chain connects TRBV2 to TRBJ2-5, with D unclear. Germline assignment: CDR1 SNHLY and CDR2 FYNNEI. Between the trimmed V and J ends, which lost 4 bases and 4 bases, there was a span of 4 bases. CDR3 length: 11 residues. DNA for the CDR3: TGTGCCAGCAGTGCTTTAGAGACCCAGTACTTC. As protein: CASSALETQYF. Based on the CDR3 plus reference TRBV2 and TRBJ2-5, the full variable domain is EPEVTQTPSHQVTQMGQEVILRCVPISNHLYFYWYRQILGQKVEFLVSFYNNEISEKSEIFDDQFSVERPDGSNFTLKIRSTKLEDSAMYFCASSALETQYFGPGTRLLVL.

The count of this clonotype is one. The chain combines TRBV30 with TRBJ1-1; tentatively, D is TRBD1 (5 bases). The CDR3 spans 13 residues. Trimming took 0 bases from V and 11 from J, leaving 16 bases between them. Germline V gene data show CDR1 as GTSNPN and CDR2 as SVGIG (reference sequence). The CDR3 DNA is TGTGCCTGGAGTGTCGGGGACCTCACCTGGGCTTTCTTT. The encoded protein is CAWSVGDLTWAFF.

Here the CDR3 reads CASSRDSVAKNIQYF. CDR3 DNA sequence: TGTGCCAGCAGTCGGGACAGTGTAGCCAAAAACATTCAGTACTTC. The chain uses TRBV12-3 or TRBV12-4 and TRBJ2-4; 7 nucleotides match TRBD1. V shed 5 bases and J 0 bases; nucleotides not matched to a gene: 4. The length of the CDR3 is 15 residues.

The chain uses TRBV19 and TRBJ2-1; 10 bases line up with TRBD2. V shed 5 bases, J shed 0 bases, and the junction held 4 bases outside the gene matches. The CDR3 runs to 16 residues. From germline, CDR1 is LNHDA and CDR2 SQIVND (reference sequence). Written as DNA, the CDR3 is TGTGCCAGTAGTCGGACTAGCGGATACTCCTACAATGAGCAGTTCTTC. It is translated as CASSRTSGYSYNEQFF.

The genes are TRBV9 and TRBJ2-3, with a possible D match to TRBD1 (5 bases). The CDR3 is 17 amino acids. The V gene lost 6 bases and the J gene lost 0 bases, with 20 bases spanning the gap. CDR1 and CDR2 from the germline V gene are SGDLS and YYNGEE. CDR3 nucleotides: TGTGCCAGCACCATGAAGGGGCAGACCGCTAGCACAGATACGCAGTATTTT. Translated, it gives CASTMKGQTASTDTQYF.

In DNA, the CDR3 is TGTGCCAGTAGGGGACAGGGGGCCGTGAGTAATCAGCCCCAGCATTTT. It specifies CASRGQGAVSNQPQHF. The chain employs TRBV19 and TRBJ1-5; TRBD1 matches 12 bases. CDR1 and CDR2 from the germline V gene are LNHDA and SQIVND (reference sequence). After removal of 6 bases from V and 4 bases from J, the junction contained 7 bases not matched to a gene. This CDR3 is 16 amino acids long.

V and J are TRBV24-1 and TRBJ2-5; D call uncertain. V was trimmed by 3 bases and J by 0 bases, leaving 13 bases between them. The CDR3 has 16 amino acids. Germline V gene sequence: CDR1 KGHDR, CDR2 SFDVKD. This CDR3 reads CATSDPQITHQETQYF. CDR3 sequence (DNA): TGTGCCACCAGTGATCCACAGATAACTCACCAAGAGACCCAGTACTTC.

V is TRBV6-5 and J is TRBJ1-3, with D unclear. CDR3 length: 15 residues. Trimming pared 7 bases from V and 1 base from J, leaving 14 bases between. Germline CDR1 MNHEY, CDR2 SVGAGI. In DNA form, the CDR3 reads TGTGCCAGCATAGCGGCCTTAGCTTCTGGAAACACCATATATTTT. It specifies CASIAALASGNTIYF.

This clonotype was observed a single time. The CDR3: CSAQRRVYYDTEAFF. CDR3 nucleotide sequence: TGCAGTGCCCAGCGGAGGGTGTATTATGACACTGAAGCTTTCTTT. This chain joins TRBV20-1 and TRBJ1-1; D remains ambiguous. The germline CDR1 and CDR2 sequences are DFQATT and SNEGSKA (reference sequence). This CDR3 contains 15 residues. The V and J ends lost 6 bases and 3 bases respectively, with 20 bases between them.

This clonotype has a handful of counts. The chain has TRBV7-6 and TRBJ2-5; D is perhaps TRBD1 (6 bases). The germline V gene has CDR1 SGHVS and CDR2 FNYEAQ. The CDR3 extends over 16 amino acids. V was pared by 5 bases and J by 0 bases, with 16 bases between. CDR3 loop: CASSRLRTANQETQYF. DNA of the CDR3: TGTGCCAGCAGCCGCCTTCGGACAGCAAACCAAGAGACCCAGTACTTC.

This rearrangement joins TRBV30 to TRBJ2-7; maybe TRBD2 (6 bases). The CDR3 is 16 residues long. The V gene lost 3 bases and the J gene lost 3 bases, with 21 bases spanning the gap. CDR1 GTSNPN and CDR2 SVGIG come from the germline V gene (reference sequence). As DNA, the CDR3 is TGTGCCTGGAGGTGGGCGCCGGTCGGGGGTAACTACGAGCAGTACTTC. Encoded protein: CAWRWAPVGGNYEQYF.

This chain links TRBV5-4 with TRBJ2-2; D gene unclear. This CDR3 contains 16 residues. Between the trimmed V and J ends, which lost 4 bases and 3 bases, there was a span of 16 bases. CDR1 and CDR2 (germline): SGHNT, YYREEE (reference sequence). CDR3 in DNA: TGTGCCAGCAGCCTCGACTGGAGTCAGGACACCGGGGAGCTGTTTTTT. This encodes CASSLDWSQDTGELFF.

The genes are TRBV30 and TRBJ1-2, with D possibly TRBD1 on 5 matching bases. The CDR3 has 13 amino acids. Germline CDR1 and CDR2: GTSNPN and SVGIG (reference sequence). The ends were cut back, 2 bases at V and 5 bases at J, with 12 bases in the middle. The CDR3 reads CAWSPRDLYGYTF. The CDR3, as DNA: TGTGCCTGGAGTCCACGGGACCTATATGGCTACACCTTC.

The CDR3 sequence: CSAPPTSGSGYEQFF. CDR3 nucleotides: TGCAGTGCTCCACCGACTAGCGGGAGCGGCTATGAGCAGTTCTTC. The chain recombines TRBV20-1 with TRBJ2-1; 12 bases match TRBD2. Germline loops: CDR1 DFQATT, CDR2 SNEGSKA (reference sequence). This CDR3 is 15 amino acids long. The V and J ends lost 5 bases and 8 bases, in that order; junction bases with no gene match: 10.

The genes are TRBV12-5 and TRBJ1-5; D is ambiguous. Trimming took off 7 bases at V and 0 bases at J, with 10 bases between the two ends. This CDR3 comprises 14 residues. Per the germline V gene, CDR1 is LGHNT and CDR2 is FRNRAP. The chain's CDR3 is CASALGLSNQPQHF. The CDR3 region has the DNA TGTGCTAGTGCCCTCGGACTTAGCAATCAGCCCCAGCATTTT.

This sequence joins TRBV9 and TRBJ2-1, with TRBD2 identical over 14 bases. CDR1 and CDR2 from the germline V gene are SGDLS and YYNGEE. The V and J ends lost 0 bases and 4 bases, in that order; junction bases with no gene match: 3. CDR3 length: 17 amino acids. CDR3 in DNA: TGTGCCAGCAGCGTAGCTGGGACTAGCGGGGGATACAATGAGCAGTTCTTC. This gives the protein CASSVAGTSGGYNEQFF.

The chain uses TRBV11-2 and TRBJ2-7; D gene uncertain. Germline V lookup: CDR1 SGHAT, CDR2 FQNNGV. The CDR3 is 12 residues long. Trimming removed 0 bases from V and 6 bases from J, with 6 bases in between. CDR3: CASSLDRAEQYF. DNA of the CDR3: TGTGCCAGCAGCTTAGATCGGGCCGAGCAGTACTTC.

The chain has TRBV12-3 or TRBV12-4 and TRBJ2-1, with D maybe TRBD2 (6 bases). V shed 3 bases and J shed 0 bases, with 12 bases lying between them. CDR3 size: 16 residues. CDR3 sequence reads: CASSFHAGSSYNEQFF. The DNA for the CDR3 is TGTGCCAGCAGTTTTCATGCGGGGAGCTCCTACAATGAGCAGTTCTTC.